What follows are 23 T cell receptor beta chains derived from one specimen sequenced in a study of T-cell memory formation after mild COVID-19 (dated by TCRdb to the early 2020s). Libraries were made using 5' RACE. Sequencing took place on an Illumina NovaSeq 6000. TCRdb reprocessing: public reads trimmed at Q25 with fastp, clones called with MiXCR, in-frame beta chains kept. Each CDR3 protein appears once, grouped with its most common genes and DNA. The sample profile shows under 350,000 distinct CDR3 sequences; 16% of them were found once. Together, the top ten hold roughly 23% of the sample. Specimen: PBMCs or a T cell subset sorted from them (not recorded which). The receptors were gathered from a man aged 18 to 35 who had mild COVID-19 (a few samples of this study predate the infection). The sample titles of this study are shuffled in the database, so cell type and time point are left out; the donor was told from shared clones.

V gene TRBV12-3 or TRBV12-4 combines with J gene TRBJ2-3; D unclear. The CDR3 sequence is 13 residues long. Trimming cost V 5 bases and J 3 bases, with 9 bases left between them. As DNA, the CDR3 is TGTGCCAGCAGTCTCTTTAGGACAGATACGCAGTATTTT. It translates to CASSLFRTDTQYF.

The J gene is TRBJ1-3, the V gene TRBV29-1; 9 bases match TRBD1. Per the germline V gene, CDR1 is SQVTM and CDR2 is ANQGSEA. This CDR3 comprises 16 residues. V trimming: 6 bases; J trimming: 1 base; junction bases outside the gene matches: 10. CDR3 bases: TGCAGCGTCCGGGGGGACAGGGAAGGTTCTGGAAACACCATATATTTT. Translated, it gives CSVRGDREGSGNTIYF.

This clonotype was observed at least ten times. The genes are TRBV5-8 and TRBJ2-5; D call uncertain. Germline CDR1 SGHTS, CDR2 YDEGEE. Trimming pared 4 bases from V and 5 bases from J, leaving 12 bases between. The CDR3 is made up of 13 amino acids. The CDR3 sequence: CASSRHLGETQYF. CDR3 nucleotide sequence: TGTGCCAGCAGCCGACACCTGGGGGAGACCCAGTACTTC.

The chain has TRBV20-1 and TRBJ1-1, with TRBD1 as a possible D gene (6 bases). Looked up from germline, CDR1 is DFQATT and CDR2 is SNEGSKA (reference sequence). The CDR3 loop spans 20 amino acids. Deletions cut 6 bases from V and 1 base from J, with 33 bases between. The CDR3 reads CSAYLDPKAYNRAGNTEAFF. The CDR3 nucleotides read TGCAGTGCATATCTAGACCCAAAAGCCTATAACAGGGCCGGGAACACTGAAGCTTTCTTT.

The DNA for the CDR3 is TGCGCCAGCAGCGCAGGGGGCGCGGGTCTCGATGGCTACACCTTC. Amino acids: CASSAGGAGLDGYTF. V and J are TRBV5-1 and TRBJ1-2, with 8 nucleotides matching TRBD1. The germline gives CDR1 SGHRS, CDR2 YFSETQ. This CDR3 has 15 amino acids. The junction had 11 bases not matched to a gene; V was cut back by 4 bases and J by 6 bases.

The V call is TRBV4-1, the J call TRBJ2-7, with unresolved D. V lost 1 base, J lost 5 bases, and 18 bases lay in between. The CDR3 is made up of 16 amino acids. CDR1 MGHRA and CDR2 YSYEKL come from the germline V gene. Here the CDR3 reads CASSQGSRRWIHEQYF. The CDR3 region has the DNA TGCGCCAGCAGCCAAGGAAGTAGGCGGTGGATTCACGAGCAGTACTTC.

This clonotype was found a few times. The chain carries TRBV9 and TRBJ2-7; D may match TRBD1 or TRBD2 (6 bases each). CDR3 length equals 13 residues. Between the trimmed V and J ends, which lost 3 bases and 0 bases, there was a span of 7 bases. Germline V gives CDR1 SGDLS, CDR2 YYNGEE. This chain's CDR3 is CASSGGASYEQYF. In DNA form, the CDR3 reads TGTGCCAGCAGCGGGGGGGCCTCCTACGAGCAGTACTTC.

The rearrangement joins TRBV7-3 to TRBJ2-3; a possible D gene is TRBD1 (7 bases). Trimming shortened V by 2 bases and J by 4 bases, and 13 bases separated the two germline ends. Germline V gene lookup returns CDR1 SGHTA and CDR2 FQGTGA. The CDR3 length is 15 residues. DNA of the CDR3: TGTGCCAGCAGCTTATCCAGGGGGGACGCAGATACGCAGTATTTT. This gives the protein CASSLSRGDADTQYF.

In its sample, this clonotype was seen many times. The chain recombines TRBV29-1 with TRBJ2-3; D not certain. The CDR3 totals 14 residues. Between the trimmed V and J ends, which lost 4 bases and 0 bases, there was a span of 11 bases. Germline V gene lookup returns CDR1 SQVTM and CDR2 ANQGSEA. The CDR3 DNA sequence: TGCAGCGTTGTTTCAGCGACTAGCACAGATACGCAGTATTTT. As protein: CSVVSATSTDTQYF.

This rearrangement joins TRBV27 to TRBJ1-1; D may be TRBD1 (5 bases). The V end was cut by 4 bases, the J end by 0 bases, with 9 bases between. Germline V gives CDR1 MNHEY, CDR2 SMNVEV (reference sequence). The CDR3 runs to 14 residues. CDR3 DNA: TGTGCCAGCAGTTGGGGCTTACTGAACACTGAAGCTTTCTTT. Protein sequence: CASSWGLLNTEAFF.

This chain uses TRBV20-1 with TRBJ1-3; D perhaps matches TRBD1 (5 bases). Germline V gene data show CDR1 as DFQATT and CDR2 as SNEGSKA (reference sequence). V lost 3 bases to trimming and J lost 0 bases, with 12 bases between them. CDR3 length equals 15 residues. The CDR3 sequence is CSASPPGGSGNTIYF. The CDR3 nucleotides read TGCAGTGCTAGCCCCCCGGGGGGCTCTGGAAACACCATATATTTT.

There are a few counts of this clonotype. This chain connects TRBV20-1 to TRBJ1-2; possible D gene TRBD1, 5 bases. The CDR3 is made up of 12 amino acids. V lost 3 bases and J lost 6, with 11 bases in between. Germline lookup yields CDR1 DFQATT and CDR2 SNEGSKA (reference sequence). The CDR3 DNA sequence: TGCAGTGCTAGCCGGCAGGGAGATGGCTACACCTTC. This codes for CSASRQGDGYTF.

The chain has TRBV6-2 or TRBV6-3 and TRBJ2-3; tentatively, D is TRBD1 (7 bases). The CDR3 sequence is 16 residues long. Germline CDR1 is MNHEY and CDR2 is SVGEGT. Trimming pared 6 bases from V and 6 bases from J, leaving 22 bases between. The CDR3 bases are TGTGCCAGCAGGTCGACTAGAAGGGGGCTCTTCGATACGCAGTATTTT. It codes for CASRSTRRGLFDTQYF.

The chain combines TRBV20-1 with TRBJ2-5; D may be TRBD1 (6 bases). Germline assignment: CDR1 DFQATT and CDR2 SNEGSKA (reference sequence). The germline V and J ends were trimmed by 0 bases and 9 bases, with 11 bases remaining between them. This CDR3 contains 12 residues. The CDR3 nucleotides are TGCAGTGCTAGAGATTTGCAGGGGCCCCAGTACTTC. Its protein product is CSARDLQGPQYF.

This chain links TRBV6-5 with TRBJ1-5, with no clear D. This CDR3 contains 15 residues. Germline CDR1 and CDR2: MNHEY and SVGAGI. V gave up 4 bases and J gave up 6 bases, with 16 bases separating them. CDR3 sequence (DNA): TGTGCCAGCAGTTCTCGGGAACCTGGGAGTCAGCCCCAGCATTTT. As protein: CASSSREPGSQPQHF.

This clonotype was counted ten times or more. The gene calls are TRBV7-9 and TRBJ1-1; D possibly corresponds to TRBD1 (6 bases). The CDR3 covers 14 residues. Per the germline V gene, CDR1 is SEHNR and CDR2 is FQNEAQ (reference sequence). The V end was cut by 5 bases, the J end by 1 base, with 11 bases between. In nucleotides, the CDR3 is TGTGCCAGCAGCCCCTGGACAGCGAACACTGAAGCTTTCTTT. Its protein is CASSPWTANTEAFF.

This clonotype has more than one count but fewer than ten. The chain joins TRBV20-1 to TRBJ1-2; 9 bases are a match to TRBD1. The CDR3 is 13 amino acids. V was pared by 6 bases and J by 6 bases, with 8 bases of the junction left unmatched. Germline lookup yields CDR1 DFQATT and CDR2 SNEGSKA (reference sequence). CDR3 nucleotide sequence: TGCAGTGCGGGGGACAGGGCTTTTGATGGCTACACCTTC. It is translated as CSAGDRAFDGYTF.

This chain joins TRBV20-1 and TRBJ1-1; TRBD1 is a possible D gene (6 bases). The CDR3 extends over 13 amino acids. V gave up 6 bases and J gave up 5 bases, with 16 bases separating them. Germline V gives CDR1 DFQATT, CDR2 SNEGSKA (reference sequence). This CDR3 reads CSARAGAGTEAFF. CDR3 in DNA: TGCAGTGCCCGGGCAGGGGCAGGGACTGAAGCTTTCTTT.

This clonotype was counted at least ten times. The chain combines TRBV7-2 with TRBJ2-3, with 13 bases identical to TRBD2. The CDR3 spans 16 residues. Germline V gene lookup returns CDR1 SGHTA and CDR2 FQGNSA. The V segment lost 5 bases and the J segment 2 bases; nucleotides outside the gene matches: 4. The CDR3 sequence is CASSPLAGGTTDTQYF. For the CDR3, the DNA is TGTGCCAGCAGCCCACTAGCGGGGGGGACCACAGATACGCAGTATTTT.

The gene calls are TRBV6-6 and TRBJ1-2; TRBD1 might be the D (6 bases). V lost 6 bases, J lost 6 bases, and 20 bases lay in between. The length of the CDR3 is 15 residues. The germline V gene has CDR1 MNHNY and CDR2 SVGAGI (reference sequence). CDR3: CASRAPGGRVDGYTF. CDR3 nucleotides: TGTGCCAGCAGAGCCCCTGGGGGGCGGGTCGATGGCTACACCTTC.

Ten or more counts support this clonotype. J is TRBJ2-5 and V is TRBV28, with TRBD1 identical over 8 bases. Germline-derived CDR1 and CDR2 are MDHEN and SYDVKM. The CDR3 runs to 14 residues. The junction had 5 bases not matched to a gene; V was cut back by 4 bases and J by 4 bases. CDR3 DNA: TGTGCCAGCAGTTACCGGACAGGGAGAGAGACCCAGTACTTC. This codes for CASSYRTGRETQYF.

This clonotype has more than one count but fewer than ten. The chain combines TRBV20-1 with TRBJ1-6; D may be TRBD1 (5 bases). Germline lookup yields CDR1 DFQATT and CDR2 SNEGSKA (reference sequence). V lost 6 bases, J lost 7 bases, and 22 bases lay in between. The CDR3 spans 16 residues. Written as DNA, the CDR3 is TGCAGTGCGGATACGGGGACGGGTATTATGAATTCACCCCTCCACTTT. Translated, it gives CSADTGTGIMNSPLHF.

The sample holds a few counts of this clonotype. The rearrangement joins TRBV7-9 to TRBJ2-3; TRBD2 aligns across 7 bases. J lost 4 bases, V lost 3 bases, and 10 bases had no gene match. This CDR3 is built from 16 residues. Germline CDR1 is SEHNR and CDR2 is FQNEAQ (reference sequence). CDR3 sequence reads: CASSFGLGPAADTQYF. CDR3 in DNA: TGTGCCAGCAGCTTTGGACTAGGCCCCGCGGCAGATACGCAGTATTTT.